These 32 T cell receptor beta chains were sequenced from one sample in a study of blood T cell repertoires in COVID-19. Method: immunoSEQ multiplex PCR; TCRdb's copy keeps in-frame clones and lacks some. The sample has 470,000 or so clones, over 75% seen once. What was sequenced was peripheral blood. The receptors derive from a human donor in a cohort sampled during active COVID-19.

This clone was counted a single time. The chain joins TRBV3-1 (or the pseudogene TRBV3-2) to TRBJ1-1, with a weak D call TRBD1 (6 bases). The CDR3 is 14 amino acids. Germline CDR1 and CDR2: LGHDT and YNNKEL (reference sequence). V lost 2 bases to trimming and J lost 3 bases, with 10 bases between them. The DNA of the CDR3 is TGTGCCAGCAGCCAAAGACAGGAATACACTGAAGCTTTCTTT. Protein product: CASSQRQEYTEAFF.

The rearrangement joins TRBV28 to TRBJ1-2, with 10 bases aligning to TRBD1. Germline CDR1 is MDHEN and CDR2 is SYDVKM. This CDR3 has 15 residues. Trimming at V came to 5 bases and at J to 5 bases, leaving 8 bases not matched to a gene. In DNA, the CDR3 is TGTGCCAGCAGTGGACAGGGGGGATCCTTTTATGGCTACACCTTC. It yields the protein CASSGQGGSFYGYTF.

The rearrangement links TRBV5-4 to TRBJ1-3; a weak D match, TRBD1 (5 bases). The CDR3 runs 15 residues. V lost 6 bases, J lost 2 bases, and 15 bases lay in between. Germline V gene sequence: CDR1 SGHNT, CDR2 YYREEE (reference sequence). The CDR3 is CASTLGGIPGNTIYF. CDR3 sequence (DNA): TGTGCCAGCACCCTGGGGGGGATCCCTGGAAACACCATATATTTT.

This sequence joins TRBV15 and TRBJ1-6, with D perhaps matching TRBD1 (6 bases). Germline V gene data show CDR1 as LNHNV and CDR2 as YYDKDF (reference sequence). V gave up 0 bases and J gave up 6 bases, with 9 bases separating them. The CDR3 is 15 amino acids. The CDR3 DNA sequence: TGTGCCACCAGCAGAGATGCAGGGGTTAATTCACCCCTCCACTTT. This encodes CATSRDAGVNSPLHF.

This sequence joins TRBV7-3 and TRBJ1-2, with D unclear. In germline, CDR1 is SGHTA, CDR2 FQGTGA. Trimming removed 1 base at V and 4 bases at J, with 7 bases between. CDR3 size: 13 residues. CDR3 bases: TGTGCCAGCAGCTTAAACACAGTCTATGGCTACACCTTC. This encodes CASSLNTVYGYTF.

The gene calls are TRBV19 and TRBJ1-3, with a tentative D call TRBD1 (5 bases). This CDR3 spans 15 amino acids. V was shortened by 10 bases and J by 7 bases, with 23 bases between the two germline ends. In germline, CDR1 is LNHDA, CDR2 SQIVND (reference sequence). The CDR3 here is CATKIRQGTENTIYF. CDR3 coding DNA: TGTGCCACAAAGATTCGGCAGGGCACTGAGAACACCATATATTTT.

This clone was recorded at least ten times. The V gene is TRBV19, the J gene TRBJ2-5; possible D gene TRBD2, 6 bases. The germline V gene has CDR1 LNHDA and CDR2 SQIVND (reference sequence). V shed 6 bases and J shed 5 bases, with 13 bases lying between them. The CDR3 contains 13 residues. The CDR3 loop is CASSRLSGETQYF. CDR3 bases: TGTGCCAGTAGCAGACTTAGCGGCGAGACCCAGTACTTC.

The rearrangement uses TRBV5-1 and TRBJ1-4, with 7 bases lining up with TRBD1. The CDR3 spans 15 residues. The V gene end was trimmed by 1 base and the J gene end by 8 bases; junction bases not matched to a gene: 8. Germline loops: CDR1 SGHRS, CDR2 YFSETQ. The CDR3 region is CASSLSTGASEKLFF. The CDR3, as DNA: TGCGCCAGCAGCTTGTCCACAGGGGCTAGCGAAAAACTGTTTTTT.

DNA for the CDR3: TGCGCCAGCAGCGTGGAACTTGGGACAGGAAGGAGAGCTTTCTTT. It specifies CASSVELGTGRRAFF. The gene calls are TRBV5-1 and TRBJ1-1; 8 positions agree with TRBD1. The CDR3 loop spans 15 amino acids. Per the germline V gene, CDR1 is SGHRS and CDR2 is YFSETQ. J gave up 10 bases and V 4 bases, and 15 bases lay outside the gene matches.

V is TRBV4-1 and J is TRBJ2-1; 9 bases fit TRBD2. The CDR3 runs 19 residues. Looked up from germline, CDR1 is MGHRA and CDR2 is YSYEKL. V shed 0 bases and J 0 bases; nucleotides not matched to a gene: 9. This chain's CDR3 is CASSQDPMREGISYNEQFF. The CDR3 DNA reads TGCGCCAGCAGCCAAGATCCCATGCGGGAGGGAATCTCCTACAATGAGCAGTTCTTC.

V usage is TRBV28 and J usage is TRBJ2-3, with 8 bases fitting TRBD2. This CDR3 has 15 residues. The junction had 10 bases not matched to a gene; V was cut back by 6 bases and J by 5 bases. CDR1 is MDHEN and CDR2 is SYDVKM in the germline V gene. Written as DNA, the CDR3 is TGTGCCAGCAGCGAGGGAGCGGGAGTAGGAGATACGCAGTATTTT. This codes for CASSEGAGVGDTQYF.

The chain couples TRBV7-2 to TRBJ2-7; D is ambiguous. V was pared by 2 bases and J by 0 bases, with 5 bases between. The CDR3 length is 13 residues. The V gene's germline CDR1 is SGHTA and CDR2 FQGNSA. CDR3 loop: CASSLRPSYEQYF. Here the CDR3 DNA reads TGTGCCAGCAGCTTACGTCCCTCCTACGAGCAGTACTTC.

This chain links TRBV24-1 with TRBJ1-2, with D possibly matching TRBD1 (6 bases). The germline CDR1 and CDR2 sequences are KGHDR and SFDVKD. There are 14 residues in the CDR3. V was shortened by 4 bases and J by 6 bases, with 14 bases between the two germline ends. The CDR3 DNA follows: TGTGCCACCAGTGACCCACGGGGGGCGGATGGCTACACCTTC. The encoded protein is CATSDPRGADGYTF.

The table lists this clone with a count of one. The chain links TRBV5-1 to TRBJ2-5, with D maybe TRBD1 (5 bases). This CDR3 has 12 residues. Trimming removed 7 bases from V and 2 bases from J, with 9 bases in between. CDR1 SGHRS and CDR2 YFSETQ come from the germline V gene. DNA for the CDR3: TGCGCCAGCGGGGCATCACAAGAGACCCAGTACTTC. It yields the protein CASGASQETQYF.

The chain employs TRBV7-2 and TRBJ1-5; tentatively, D is TRBD1 (6 bases). The CDR3 loop spans 15 amino acids. CDR1 is SGHTA and CDR2 is FQGNSA in the germline V gene. Trimming stripped 5 bases from V and 7 bases from J, with 18 bases between. The CDR3 spells CASSPSGAGVQPQHF. The CDR3 nucleotides read TGTGCCAGCAGCCCCTCCGGGGCAGGGGTCCAGCCCCAGCATTTT.

The J gene is TRBJ2-1, the V gene TRBV7-2; 7 bases fit TRBD2. Germline trimming cut 1 base from V and 3 bases from J; bases unmatched to any gene: 6. The CDR3 is 16 amino acids. The germline V gene encodes CDR1 SGHTA and CDR2 FQGNSA. This chain's CDR3 is CASSLDATSVYNEQFF. The CDR3, as DNA: TGTGCCAGCAGCTTAGATGCCACTAGCGTCTACAATGAGCAGTTCTTC.

The J gene is TRBJ2-2, the V gene TRBV2, with 8 bases lining up with TRBD1. V dropped 4 bases and J dropped 5; count of bases not matched to a gene: 3. CDR3 length: 14 amino acids. Looked up from germline, CDR1 is SNHLY and CDR2 is FYNNEI. CDR3 amino acids: CASSGQGRTGELFF. The CDR3 region has the DNA TGTGCCAGCAGTGGACAGGGGCGGACCGGGGAGCTGTTTTTT.

This clone was seen many times. V usage is TRBV18 and J usage is TRBJ1-6; the D gene is possibly TRBD1 (6 bases). With 6 bases removed from V and 8 bases from J, the gap between germline ends came to 17 bases. The CDR3 loop spans 15 amino acids. Germline values: CDR1 KGHSH, CDR2 LQKENI. The CDR3 bases are TGTGCCAGCTCCATTGGGGGCAGGCAGGATTCACCCCTCCACTTT. This gives the protein CASSIGGRQDSPLHF.

This chain links TRBV11-1 with TRBJ2-1; no reliable D call. Per the germline V gene, CDR1 is SGHAT and CDR2 is FQDESV (reference sequence). V was clipped by 3 bases and J by 13 bases, with 13 bases between them. This CDR3 is built from 12 residues. CDR3 sequence reads: CASSLNQLLQFF. The CDR3 coding sequence is TGTGCCAGCAGCTTGAACCAGCTACTACAGTTCTTC. Filled out from reference TRBV11-1 and TRBJ2-1, the complete variable domain reads EAEVAQSPRYKITEKSQAVAFWCDPISGHATLYWYRQILGQGPELLVQFQDESVVDDSQLPKDRFSAERLKGVDSTLKIQPAELGDSAMYLCASSLNQLLQFFGPGTRLTVL.

CDR3 loop: CASSNLLAGGPFGELFF. CDR3 bases: TGTGCCAGCAGTAACTTACTAGCGGGAGGGCCATTCGGGGAGCTGTTTTTT. The V gene is TRBV6-2 or TRBV6-3, the J gene TRBJ2-2; 13 nucleotides agree with TRBD2. Trimming removed 5 bases from V and 7 bases from J; junction bases left unmatched: 10. Germline-derived CDR1 and CDR2 are MNHEY and SVGEGT. The CDR3 sequence is 17 residues long.

V and J are TRBV29-1 and TRBJ2-4; D may be TRBD1 (8 bases). V lost 3 bases and J lost 4, with 22 bases in between. Germline V gives CDR1 SQVTM, CDR2 ANQGSEA. The CDR3 is made up of 17 amino acids. In nucleotides, the CDR3 is TGCAGCGTTGAGGAGCGGGACAGGCTATATCGGAAAAACATTCAGTACTTC. It yields the protein CSVEERDRLYRKNIQYF.

The V gene is TRBV2, the J gene TRBJ2-1, with TRBD1 matching 10 bases. Germline V gene sequence: CDR1 SNHLY, CDR2 FYNNEI. CDR3 length: 15 residues. V was pared by 4 bases and J by 9 bases, with 9 bases of the junction left unmatched. The CDR3 nucleotides are TGTGCCAGCAGTGTCCGGGACAGGGGCCAGGGTGAGCAGTTCTTC. Translated: CASSVRDRGQGEQFF.

The chain uses TRBV7-3 and TRBJ1-2, with D maybe TRBD1 (5 bases). Trimming pared 5 bases from V and 8 bases from J, leaving 21 bases between. CDR3 length: 15 amino acids. Germline V lookup: CDR1 SGHTA, CDR2 FQGTGA. The CDR3 sequence is CASSPSGLAAGGYTF. The CDR3, as DNA: TGTGCCAGCAGCCCGTCAGGGTTAGCAGCCGGGGGCTACACCTTC.

This chain links TRBV5-1 with TRBJ2-3; D uncertain. This CDR3 contains 13 residues. From germline, CDR1 is SGHRS and CDR2 YFSETQ. Trimming shortened V by 5 bases and J by 0 bases, and 7 bases separated the two germline ends. This CDR3 is CASRAPSTDTQYF. CDR3 sequence (DNA): TGCGCCAGCAGAGCTCCTAGCACAGATACGCAGTATTTT.

This clone was observed a few times. The chain uses TRBV23-1 and TRBJ1-1, with D unresolved. TRBV23-1 is reported as an ORF; its role is uncertain. V lost 7 bases, J lost 5 bases, and 20 bases lay in between. The CDR3 sequence is 15 residues long. The CDR3 is CASTINRKGGTEAFF. The CDR3 nucleotides read TGCGCCAGCACTATCAATCGAAAGGGAGGGACTGAAGCTTTCTTT.

The chain couples TRBV30 to TRBJ2-2; 7 bases fit TRBD2. Per germline, CDR1 GTSNPN and CDR2 SVGIG (reference sequence). CDR3 length: 15 amino acids. The V gene end was trimmed by 1 base and the J gene end by 4 bases; junction bases not matched to a gene: 6. CDR3 DNA sequence: TGTGCCTGGAGTGGTGGGGGAGGGCCCACCGGGGAGCTGTTTTTT. This gives the protein CAWSGGGGPTGELFF.

In the case of this clone: Other DNA sequences from this sample encode an identical CDR3 as well. The rearrangement joins TRBV11-3 to TRBJ2-2; 7 bases align to TRBD1. The junction had 2 bases not matched to a gene; V was cut back by 1 base and J by 3 bases. The CDR3 contains 15 residues. Germline values: CDR1 SGHNT, CDR2 YENEEA. DNA of the CDR3: TGTGCCAGCAGCTTAGGGCAGGGGGACACCGGGGAGCTGTTTTTT. Translated, it gives CASSLGQGDTGELFF. Together with reference TRBV11-3 and TRBJ2-2, the CDR3 gives the full variable domain: EAGVVQSPRYKIIEKKQPVAFWCNPISGHNTLYWYLQNLGQGPELLIRYENEEAVDDSQLPKDRFSAERLKGVDSTLKIQPAELGDSAVYLCASSLGQGDTGELFFGEGSRLTVL.

J is TRBJ1-2 and V is TRBV12-3 or TRBV12-4; TRBD1 might be the D (6 bases). The CDR3 contains 11 residues. V was shortened by 6 bases and J by 8 bases, with 10 bases between the two germline ends. The CDR3 DNA sequence: TGTGCCAGCAGCCATGGACAGGGCTACACCTTC. This gives the protein CASSHGQGYTF.

This clone was observed a few times. The chain is built from TRBV3-1 (or the pseudogene TRBV3-2) and TRBJ1-2; the D gene is possibly TRBD1 (5 bases). The CDR3 has 13 residues. The V end was cut by 4 bases, the J end by 2 bases, with 8 bases between. Germline-derived CDR1 and CDR2 are LGHDT and YNNKEL (reference sequence). The CDR3 here is CASSPTANYGYTF. In nucleotides, the CDR3 is TGTGCCAGCAGCCCGACAGCAAACTATGGCTACACCTTC.

The chain employs TRBV7-9 and TRBJ2-4; possibly TRBD1 for D (5 bases). The CDR3 consists of 14 residues. Germline CDR1 reads SEHNR; CDR2 reads FQNEAQ (reference sequence). The V and J ends lost 3 bases and 1 base respectively, with 7 bases between them. In DNA, the CDR3 is TGTGCCAGCAGCTTTCACAGGGCCAAAAACATTCAGTACTTC. Protein: CASSFHRAKNIQYF.

V and J are TRBV7-2 and TRBJ1-5, with 7 positions matching TRBD1. Looked up from germline, CDR1 is SGHTA and CDR2 is FQGNSA. V lost 1 base and J lost 6; bases outside the gene matches: 6. The CDR3 is made up of 15 amino acids. The CDR3 coding sequence is TGTGCCAGCAGCTTAGGGACACAGGGGTTTCAGCCCCAGCATTTT. Translating gives CASSLGTQGFQPQHF.

The V gene is TRBV12-3 or TRBV12-4, the J gene TRBJ1-5; maybe TRBD1 (5 bases). Trimming pared 3 bases from V and 11 bases from J, leaving 11 bases between. CDR3 size: 12 residues. CDR3 nucleotide sequence: TGTGCCAGCAGTTTCCGACAGACAGCCCAGCATTTT. It encodes CASSFRQTAQHF.